A single sample gave rise to the 5 T cell receptor beta chains below, sequenced in a study of blood T cells in healthy people across ages. A second 7 to 11 cycle PCR used barcoded and J-beta primers. MiXCR was run by TCRdb on the 5' RACE reads, yielding one entry per CDR3 protein. The repertoire includes about 690,000 distinct CDR3 sequences, 40% to 45% of them detected once, and around 32% sits in the top ten. The source material was blood. Source of these receptors: an elderly man in good health.

J is TRBJ2-5 and V is TRBV29-1, with D unresolved. Per the germline V gene, CDR1 is SQVTM and CDR2 is ANQGSEA. This CDR3 has 14 amino acids. V was pared by 0 bases and J by 3 bases, with 11 bases between. CDR3 residues: CSVEDGLGKETQYF. In DNA, the CDR3 is TGCAGCGTTGAAGATGGATTGGGGAAAGAGACCCAGTACTTC.

The V gene is TRBV6-1, the J gene TRBJ2-1; 8 nucleotides agree with TRBD1. Germline CDR1 is MNHNS and CDR2 is SASEGT. V trimming: 7 bases; J trimming: 5 bases; junction bases outside the gene matches: 10. The CDR3 totals 15 residues. The CDR3 loop reads CASNFPGTGDNEQFF. CDR3 nucleotide sequence: TGTGCCAGCAACTTCCCCGGGACAGGAGACAATGAGCAGTTCTTC.

The V call is TRBV27, the J call TRBJ1-1, with D possibly being TRBD1 (5 bases). Germline values: CDR1 MNHEY, CDR2 SMNVEV (reference sequence). CDR3 size: 16 residues. Trimming cost V 2 bases and J 2 bases, with 15 bases left between them. CDR3: CASSLLEGLGNTEAFF. The CDR3 nucleotides are TGTGCCAGCAGTTTACTGGAGGGGTTGGGAAACACTGAAGCTTTCTTT.

The genes are TRBV5-1 and TRBJ2-2; D might be TRBD1 (6 bases). CDR1 is SGHRS and CDR2 is YFSETQ in the germline V gene. The CDR3 totals 16 residues. Between the trimmed V and J ends, which lost 3 bases and 1 base, there was a span of 13 bases. The CDR3 protein is CASSWPPGQNTGELFF. The CDR3 bases are TGCGCCAGCAGCTGGCCTCCGGGACAGAACACCGGGGAGCTGTTTTTT.

The chain recombines TRBV20-1 with TRBJ2-7; TRBD1 aligns across 8 bases. V dropped 2 bases and J dropped 4; count of bases not matched to a gene: 10. The V gene's germline CDR1 is DFQATT and CDR2 SNEGSKA (reference sequence). The CDR3 covers 15 residues. As DNA, the CDR3 is TGCAGTGCTAGATCTCAGGGGGCGCAAGGTTACGAGCAGTACTTC. Protein: CSARSQGAQGYEQYF.